The clone carrying this T cell receptor (beta chain) was seen a few times. TCRbeta library construction was performed incorporating unique molecular identifiers. TCRdb re-derived calls from the PCR reads in MiXCR, one entry per CDR3 protein. The sample yields 130,000 to 150,000 distinct CDR3 sequences, 8.8% seen once. The CDR3 is made up of 12 amino acids. The V and J ends lost 5 bases and 8 bases respectively, with 12 bases between them. CDR1 SEHNR and CDR2 FQNEAQ come from the germline V gene (reference sequence). The data originate from a study of T-cell reconstitution after alpha-beta-depleted transplantation in children.

The receptor was derived from a female patient between 2 and 15 years old who had a stem cell transplant for congenital amegakaryocytic thrombocytopenia, so the T cells may come from the graft donor. This chain uses TRBV7-9 with TRBJ1-2; D might be TRBD1 (6 bases). The sequencing here drew on PBMCs, mostly from graft donor cells, taken 180 days after TCRalphabeta/CD19-depleted stem cell transplant. The chain's CDR3 is CASSHGQRGYTF. DNA for the CDR3: TGTGCCAGCAGCCATGGACAGAGAGGCTACACCTTC.